Sequencing of this T cell receptor (beta chain) was carried out in a study of identical twins listed by TCRdb under 2016. About the full investigation: TCR alpha and beta repertoires from monozygotic twins, unrelated adults of various ages and cord blood were deep-sequenced to test whether fetal clonotypes persist. Replicate twin experiments were performed at different times using different library preparation protocols to rule out contamination. Study-level results and caveats: Recombination models systematically underestimated out-of-frame TCR alpha sharing in monozygotic twins but agreed with sharing between unrelated individuals. Invariant T cells such as MAIT and iNKT could partly confound zero-insertion analyses, though diverse VJ usage argued against this for most clonotypes. A weaker excess of twin sharing was found in beta out-of-frame sequences because the signal-to-noise ratio was lowered by fewer shared sequences. Because the same donors could not be followed over many years, conclusions were based on cross-sectional statistical analysis. Fewer insertions were carried by abundant cord blood beta clonotypes; a weaker similar trend was observed in young adult naive repertoires, while no such trend was observed in memory repertoires. Out-of-frame TCR alpha sequences shared between twins showed an excess of low generation-probability sequences compared with coincidental sharing between unrelated individuals.

Only healthy Caucasian donors were included. The study also sequenced three unrelated non-twin adults: a male aged 18 to 30, a male aged 50 to 60 and a female aged 50 to 60. Using Miltenyi CD45RO+ enrichment and human naive T-cell isolation kits, memory (CD45RO+) and naive T cells were isolated from PBMC. Details on this clonotype: Its cognate antigen has yet to be identified. One base away there is no much larger clone; base qualities are not given.

The library was generated by 5' RACE. The sequencer was an Illumina HiSeq 2000. A universal primer binding site was added through template switching, and the final cDNA carried a unique molecular identifier so that TCR cDNA molecules could be counted accurately. Specific primers in the conserved constant-segment region were used to synthesize first-strand cDNA for TCR alpha and beta chains. Each cDNA library was double barcoded, with a SMART-Mk sample barcode plus Illumina barcodes, to control for contamination. TruSeq adapter sequences along with Illumina sample barcodes were introduced in two successive PCR steps. TCR alpha and beta cDNA libraries were sequenced on the Illumina HiSeq platform with custom primers. In the authors' own workflow: MiGEC was used to process raw reads and extract unique molecular identifiers, and MiXCR was used to find CDR3 positions. For each individual, recombination models were inferred using an EM algorithm with the repgenHMM and IGoR tools. Shared clonotype analysis was performed with the tcR package in R, normalizing sharing by the product of cloneset sizes. To study raw recombination without the effects of thymic and clonal selection, out-of-frame nonproductive sequences were analyzed. Clones were called with MiXCR by TCRdb after fastp trimmed the public reads at Q25, and only in-frame beta chains were retained. Entries that share a CDR3 protein sequence are merged under the most common genes and DNA. TCRdb's processing, not the study's, gives the V and J calls here. A total of 420,000 or so distinct CDR3 sequences appear in this sample, around a sixth of them only once. About 12% of the sample is in the top ten clones.

CDR1 and CDR2, per the germline V gene, are MDHEN and SYDVKM. From cysteine to phenylalanine, the CDR3 is 15 amino acids long. Only CDR3 DNA is held: 45 bases, read in frame from base 1. Trimming takes 3 bases off V and 7 bases off J; junction bases not matched to a gene: 7. The source is a man aged 45-65 years in good health. The chain was built from TRBV28 and TRBJ2-1; the central 9 bases match TRBD2. Sample: naive T cells sorted from blood. Read against the paper, the sample's cell subset or site label means: cells isolated with a human naive T-cell isolation kit. The base sequence is TGTGCCAGCAGTTTCCTAGCGGGGAATCTGAATGAGCAGTTCTTC. Its protein product is CASSFLAGNLNEQFF.